One sample yielded the 24 T cell receptor beta chains listed below, sequenced in a study of blood T cell repertoires in COVID-19. Sequencing was performed with immunoSEQ multiplex PCR; in TCRdb, only in-frame clones are kept and a portion is missing. The sample records roughly 73,000 clones, roughly four fifths being singletons. The sequenced sample consisted of peripheral blood. These receptors all come from a woman aged 55-70 years with acute or convalescent COVID-19.

J is TRBJ2-1 and V is TRBV28; TRBD2 matches at 12 bases. V shed 6 bases and J 7 bases; nucleotides not matched to a gene: 7. Germline CDR1 reads MDHEN; CDR2 reads SYDVKM. This CDR3 region has 15 residues. The CDR3: CASSLAGGPQNEQFF. CDR3 nucleotide sequence: TGTGCCAGCAGCCTAGCGGGGGGGCCACAAAATGAGCAGTTCTTC. Looking up the rest from reference TRBV28 and TRBJ2-1 gives the full variable domain: DVKVTQSSRYLVKRTGEKVFLECVQDMDHENMFWYRQDPGLGLRLIYFSYDVKMKEKGDIPEGYSVSREKKERFSLILESASTNQTSMYLCASSLAGGPQNEQFFGPGTRLTVL.

This chain uses TRBV24-1 with TRBJ2-2; the D gene is possibly TRBD1 (6 bases). Per germline, CDR1 KGHDR and CDR2 SFDVKD. The CDR3 is made up of 13 amino acids. V was clipped by 7 bases and J by 4 bases, with 9 bases between them. The CDR3 region has the DNA TGTGCCACCAGCCGGACAGTCACCGGGGAGCTGTTTTTT. Translating gives CATSRTVTGELFF.

This chain links TRBV19 with TRBJ1-6, with a weak D call TRBD1 (5 bases). CDR1 LNHDA and CDR2 SQIVND come from the germline V gene (reference sequence). V was shortened by 6 bases and J by 8 bases, with 20 bases between the two germline ends. The CDR3 is 16 amino acids. CDR3 sequence: CASSVIRQGAHSPLHF. CDR3 in DNA: TGTGCCAGTAGCGTGATAAGACAAGGGGCTCATTCACCCCTCCACTTT.

This clone appeared a few times. This chain's CDR3 is CASSPGVAYGYTF. The CDR3 DNA follows: TGTGCCAGCAGCCCCGGAGTGGCCTATGGCTACACCTTC. The J gene is TRBJ1-2, the V gene TRBV3-1 (or the pseudogene TRBV3-2); D is uncertain. This CDR3 is 13 amino acids long. Germline V gene lookup returns CDR1 LGHDT and CDR2 YNNKEL (reference sequence). With 4 bases removed from V and 4 bases from J, the gap between germline ends came to 10 bases.

The V and J genes are TRBV4-1 and TRBJ1-1; D unresolved. Germline V gene sequence: CDR1 MGHRA, CDR2 YSYEKL. The CDR3 extends over 15 amino acids. V shed 6 bases and J shed 1 base, with 15 bases lying between them. CDR3 protein: CASSLRVLSNTEAFF. The DNA for the CDR3 is TGCGCCAGCAGTTTGAGGGTCTTATCGAACACTGAAGCTTTCTTT.

As for this clone: The sample contains more than one DNA sequence encoding this CDR3. The genes are TRBV6-5 and TRBJ2-7, with D perhaps matching TRBD1 (6 bases). Germline V lookup: CDR1 MNHEY, CDR2 SVGAGI. This CDR3 contains 12 residues. V lost 10 bases and J 3 bases, leaving 13 bases between the germline ends. CDR3 loop: CAISDSIYEQYF. In DNA, the CDR3 is TGTGCCATCTCGGACAGTATCTACGAGCAGTACTTC.

The gene calls are TRBV9 and TRBJ1-2; no reliable D call. V was pared by 3 bases and J by 11 bases, with 17 bases between. The germline V gene encodes CDR1 SGDLS and CDR2 YYNGEE. CDR3 length: 13 amino acids. DNA for the CDR3: TGTGCCAGCAGCGATATCTCTCACAGCCGGTACACCTTC. Translation gives CASSDISHSRYTF.

The rearrangement uses TRBV27 and TRBJ2-1; 8 bases fit TRBD1. The CDR3 sequence is 17 residues long. Germline V gene sequence: CDR1 MNHEY, CDR2 SMNVEV (reference sequence). The trim removed 5 bases at V and 6 bases at J, leaving 15 bases unmatched. The DNA for the CDR3 is TGTGCCAGCAGTCTAAAGACAGGGGTAACTCAGACCAATGAGCAGTTCTTC. Its protein product is CASSLKTGVTQTNEQFF.

The genes are TRBV28 and TRBJ1-2; a possible D gene is TRBD1 (6 bases). The CDR3 contains 15 residues. Germline CDR1 MDHEN, CDR2 SYDVKM. V lost 4 bases, J lost 4 bases, and 16 bases lay in between. The CDR3 sequence is CASSSQGSSIYGYTF. The CDR3 DNA follows: TGTGCCAGCAGTTCCCAGGGGAGTTCTATCTATGGCTACACCTTC.

This clone has just one count. The junction and the germline gene differ at one end; a read error may be behind it. The V call is TRBV11-2, the J call TRBJ2-2, with 10 bases that match TRBD1. Germline V lookup: CDR1 SGHAT, CDR2 FQNNGV. There are 17 residues in the CDR3. This chain's CDR3 is CASSLDPGQGPTGELFF. The CDR3, as DNA: TGTGCCAGCAGCCTAGACCCGGGACAGGGGCCCACCGGGGAGCTGTTTTTT.

The V call is TRBV25-1, the J call TRBJ1-1; D is perhaps TRBD1 (5 bases). CDR3 length: 13 residues. The germline V gene has CDR1 MGHDK and CDR2 SYGVNS. The germline V and J ends were trimmed by 3 bases and 9 bases, with 14 bases remaining between them. CDR3 protein: CASSDPWGDQAFF. In DNA, the CDR3 is TGTGCCAGCAGTGACCCTTGGGGGGACCAAGCTTTCTTT.

The rearrangement links TRBV4-1 to TRBJ2-1, with TRBD2 matching over 10 bases. In germline, CDR1 is MGHRA, CDR2 YSYEKL. The CDR3 sequence is 18 residues long. The V segment lost 2 bases and the J segment 2 bases; nucleotides outside the gene matches: 9. CDR3 coding DNA: TGCGCCAGCAGCCAACTGCAATCTAGCGGGGGCACCTACAATGAGCAGTTCTTC. This gives the protein CASSQLQSSGGTYNEQFF.

This chain links TRBV28 with TRBJ2-7; 7 bases are a match to TRBD1. CDR3 size: 17 residues. V shed 2 bases, J shed 2 bases, and the junction held 12 bases outside the gene matches. Germline loops: CDR1 MDHEN, CDR2 SYDVKM. The CDR3 region has the DNA TGTGCCAGCAGTTTACCCCCGTACTCGGGACAGACCTACGAGCAGTACTTC. It translates to CASSLPPYSGQTYEQYF. Full variable domain (missing parts from reference TRBV28 and TRBJ2-7): DVKVTQSSRYLVKRTGEKVFLECVQDMDHENMFWYRQDPGLGLRLIYFSYDVKMKEKGDIPEGYSVSREKKERFSLILESASTNQTSMYLCASSLPPYSGQTYEQYFGPGTRLTVT.

This clone was counted a few times. The chain links TRBV5-1 to TRBJ1-6; maybe TRBD1 (5 bases). The germline CDR1 and CDR2 sequences are SGHRS and YFSETQ. This CDR3 region has 13 residues. The V and J ends lost 4 bases and 8 bases respectively, with 10 bases between them. The CDR3 is CASSGSRDSPLHF. The CDR3 DNA reads as TGCGCCAGCAGCGGGTCCAGGGATTCACCCCTCCACTTT.

In DNA, the CDR3 is TGCGCCAGCAGCCAAGTTAACCTCGCCGAGGGCTATGGCTACACCTTC. It is translated as CASSQVNLAEGYGYTF. The chain carries TRBV4-1 and TRBJ1-2; D is uncertain. The CDR3 spans 16 residues. Germline V CDR1 and CDR2: MGHRA, YSYEKL. V lost 1 base to trimming and J lost 4 bases, with 16 bases between them.

CDR3 sequence: CASRRTDLNTEAFF. The CDR3 DNA reads as TGTGCCAGCAGGCGGACAGACCTGAACACTGAAGCTTTCTTT. J is TRBJ1-1 and V is TRBV7-9, with D possibly TRBD1 on 6 matching bases. This CDR3 region has 14 residues. V gave up 6 bases and J gave up 0 bases, with 11 bases separating them. Looked up from germline, CDR1 is SEHNR and CDR2 is FQNEAQ (reference sequence).

The rearrangement links TRBV5-8 to TRBJ2-7, with D perhaps matching TRBD1 (5 bases). Trimming took off 5 bases at V and 2 bases at J, with 11 bases between the two ends. The length of the CDR3 is 13 residues. The germline CDR1 and CDR2 sequences are SGHTS and YDEGEE. Here the CDR3 DNA reads TGTGCCAGCAGGAAGACAGTTACCTACGAGCAGTACTTC. Encoded protein: CASRKTVTYEQYF.

This rearrangement joins TRBV14 to TRBJ2-7; 9 bases line up with TRBD1. V dropped 3 bases and J dropped 7; count of bases not matched to a gene: 10. Germline CDR1 and CDR2: SGHDN and FVKESK. The CDR3 covers 15 residues. In DNA form, the CDR3 reads TGTGCCAGCAGCCAGAGGGGACAGGGTAGAGGGGAGCAGTACTTC. It yields the protein CASSQRGQGRGEQYF.

The rearrangement joins TRBV12-5 to TRBJ1-2, with D possibly matching TRBD1 (5 bases). The V and J ends lost 6 bases and 4 bases respectively, with 9 bases between them. Germline CDR1 reads LGHNT; CDR2 reads FRNRAP. This CDR3 region has 12 residues. The CDR3 here is CASGTETYGYTF. CDR3 sequence (DNA): TGTGCTAGTGGGACAGAAACCTATGGCTACACCTTC.

The rearrangement uses TRBV6-1 and TRBJ2-7; tentative D call: TRBD1 (6 bases). Trimming left V 2 bases short and J 0 bases short, with 11 bases between. Germline-derived CDR1 and CDR2 are MNHNS and SASEGT. This CDR3 region has 15 residues. Written as DNA, the CDR3 is TGTGCCAGCAGTGAACAGGGGCTAAGCTCCTACGAGCAGTACTTC. Protein sequence: CASSEQGLSSYEQYF.

V gene TRBV6-5 combines with J gene TRBJ1-2; 7 bases are shared with TRBD1. This CDR3 comprises 13 residues. Germline loops: CDR1 MNHEY, CDR2 SVGAGI. V shed 8 bases, J shed 13 bases, and the junction held 16 bases outside the gene matches. CDR3 coding DNA: TGTGCCAGCTTTGACCGGACAGGAACGAGGGCCACCTTC. Protein product: CASFDRTGTRATF.

The genes are TRBV28 and TRBJ1-2; 10 nucleotides match TRBD1. V shed 5 bases and J 3 bases; nucleotides not matched to a gene: 3. The CDR3 runs 14 residues. Per the germline V gene, CDR1 is MDHEN and CDR2 is SYDVKM. CDR3 sequence reads: CASSPGTGDYGYTF. DNA for the CDR3: TGTGCCAGCAGTCCCGGGACAGGGGACTATGGCTACACCTTC.

The J gene is TRBJ2-5, the V gene TRBV5-4; 13 bases agree with TRBD2. The V gene end was trimmed by 0 bases and the J gene end by 3 bases; junction bases not matched to a gene: 2. Germline V gene sequence: CDR1 SGHNT, CDR2 YYREEE (reference sequence). CDR3 length: 16 amino acids. Here the CDR3 DNA reads TGTGCCAGCAGCTTGGCCGGACTAGCGGGAGAAGAGACCCAGTACTTC. The encoded protein is CASSLAGLAGEETQYF.

The chain joins TRBV30 to TRBJ1-2, with a weak D call TRBD1 (6 bases). Trimming took 0 bases from V and 6 from J, leaving 17 bases between them. The CDR3 has 15 amino acids. Germline V CDR1 and CDR2: GTSNPN, SVGIG (reference sequence). Here the CDR3 DNA reads TGTGCCTGGAGTGTAGGTTGGGGGAACAGGGATGGCTACACCTTC. Encoded protein: CAWSVGWGNRDGYTF.